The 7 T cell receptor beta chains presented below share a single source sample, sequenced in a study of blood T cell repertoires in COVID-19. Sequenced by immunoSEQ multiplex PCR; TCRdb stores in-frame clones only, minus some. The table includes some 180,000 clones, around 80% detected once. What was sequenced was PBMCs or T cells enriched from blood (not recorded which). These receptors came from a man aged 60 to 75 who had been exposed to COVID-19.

CDR3 sequence (DNA): TGCGCCAGCAGCCAAGTCACTAGCGGGAGAACCAAAAACATTCAGTACTTC. This gives the protein CASSQVTSGRTKNIQYF. This chain connects TRBV4-1 to TRBJ2-4; TRBD2 aligns across 11 bases. V lost 1 base, J lost 2 bases, and 4 bases stayed unmatched. The germline V gene encodes CDR1 MGHRA and CDR2 YSYEKL. The CDR3 runs to 17 residues.

CDR3 in DNA: TGTGCCAGCAGGAGAACAGGGGGCGCCTTTAACAATGAAAAACTGTTTTTT. It encodes CASRRTGGAFNNEKLFF. This chain links TRBV11-3 with TRBJ1-4; 9 nucleotides agree with TRBD1. Per the germline V gene, CDR1 is SGHNT and CDR2 is YENEEA. Germline trimming cut 6 bases from V and 5 bases from J; bases unmatched to any gene: 13. The CDR3 contains 17 residues.

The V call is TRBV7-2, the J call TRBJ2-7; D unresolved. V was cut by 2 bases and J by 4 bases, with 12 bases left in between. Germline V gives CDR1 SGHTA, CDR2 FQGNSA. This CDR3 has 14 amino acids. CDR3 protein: CASSLSARTYEQYF. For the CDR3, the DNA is TGTGCCAGCAGCTTATCTGCCAGAACATACGAGCAGTACTTC.

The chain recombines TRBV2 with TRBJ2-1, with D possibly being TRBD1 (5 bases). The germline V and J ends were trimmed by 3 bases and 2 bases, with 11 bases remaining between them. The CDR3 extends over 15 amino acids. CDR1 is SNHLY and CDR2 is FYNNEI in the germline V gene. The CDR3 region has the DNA TGTGCCAGCAGTGAGGGGCCAGGGACCTACAATGAGCAGTTCTTC. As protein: CASSEGPGTYNEQFF.

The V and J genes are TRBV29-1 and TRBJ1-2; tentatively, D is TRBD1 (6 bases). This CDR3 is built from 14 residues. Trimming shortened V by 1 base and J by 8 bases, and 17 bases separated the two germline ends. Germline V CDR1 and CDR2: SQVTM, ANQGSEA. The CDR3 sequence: CSVEVGRGERGYTF. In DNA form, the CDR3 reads TGCAGCGTTGAAGTGGGCAGGGGAGAGAGAGGCTACACCTTC.

This CDR3 reads CASSLGQGGYEQYF. CDR3 nucleotide sequence: TGCGCCAGCAGCCTCGGACAGGGAGGATACGAGCAGTACTTC. The chain is built from TRBV5-1 and TRBJ2-7, with 8 bases fitting TRBD1. The CDR3 covers 14 residues. Trimming cost V 4 bases and J 4 bases; bases outside gene matches: 7. CDR1 and CDR2 from the germline V gene are SGHRS and YFSETQ. Combining the CDR3 with reference TRBV5-1 and TRBJ2-7 gives the whole variable domain KAGVTQTPRYLIKTRGQQVTLSCSPISGHRSVSWYQQTPGQGLQFLFEYFSETQRNKGNFPGRFSGRQFSNSRSEMNVSTLELGDSALYLCASSLGQGGYEQYFGPGTRLTVT.

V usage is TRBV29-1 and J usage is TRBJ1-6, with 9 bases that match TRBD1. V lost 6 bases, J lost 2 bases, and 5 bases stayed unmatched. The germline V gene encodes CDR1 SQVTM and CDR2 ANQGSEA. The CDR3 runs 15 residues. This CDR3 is CSVRTGEAYNSPLHF. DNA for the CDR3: TGCAGCGTGCGGACAGGGGAGGCCTATAATTCACCCCTCCACTTT. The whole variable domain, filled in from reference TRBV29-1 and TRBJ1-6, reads SAVISQKPSRDICQRGTSLTIQCQVDSQVTMMFWYRQQPGQSLTLIATANQGSEATYESGFVIDKFPISRPNLTFSTLTVSNMSPEDSSIYLCSVRTGEAYNSPLHFGNGTRLTVT.